This TCR beta chain was retrieved from a study of blood T cell repertoires in COVID-19. Study information: Acute and convalescent COVID-19 specimens originated in the United States, Italy and Spain.

Authors' processing steps: Estimated nucleated cell counts came from reference gene primer amplification. The assay was immunoSEQ multiplex PCR, and TCRdb's table has in-frame clones only and misses some. D and trimming were read from the DNA, whereas the V and J calls and clone size are those reported in that table. The sample contains some 190,000 clones, 88% of which appear only once. Germline lookup yields CDR1 MNHEY and CDR2 SVGAGI. This CDR3 has 13 amino acids. Trimming removed 10 bases from V and 3 bases from J; junction bases left unmatched: 7. The sequence was collected from a young man with active or convalescent COVID-19. The chain links TRBV6-5 to TRBJ1-1; TRBD1 agrees at 8 bases. The sample taken for sequencing was peripheral blood. The CDR3 nucleotides are TGTGCCACCCAACTGGACAGGGACACTGAAGCTTTCTTT. Translating gives CATQLDRDTEAFF.